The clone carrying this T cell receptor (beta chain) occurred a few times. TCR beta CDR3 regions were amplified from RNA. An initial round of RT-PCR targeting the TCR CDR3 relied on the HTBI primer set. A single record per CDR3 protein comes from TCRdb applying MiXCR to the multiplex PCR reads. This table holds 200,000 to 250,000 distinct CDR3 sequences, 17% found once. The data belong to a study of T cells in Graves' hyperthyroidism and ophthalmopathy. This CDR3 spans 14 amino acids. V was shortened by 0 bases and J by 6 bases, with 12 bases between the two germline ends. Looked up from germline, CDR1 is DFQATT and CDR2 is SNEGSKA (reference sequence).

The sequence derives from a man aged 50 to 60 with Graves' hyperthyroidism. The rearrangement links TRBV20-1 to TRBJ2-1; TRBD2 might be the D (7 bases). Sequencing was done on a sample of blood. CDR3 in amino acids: CSARDGGASNEQFF. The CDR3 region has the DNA TGCAGTGCTAGAGATGGGGGGGCCTCCAATGAGCAGTTCTTC.